The 13 T cell receptor beta chains below come from one sample, sequenced in a study of T-cell reconstitution after alpha-beta-depleted transplantation in children. Researchers prepared the TCRbeta library using unique molecular identifiers, the study reports. TCRdb processed the PCR reads anew with MiXCR; each CDR3 protein has one entry. The profile shows approximately 640,000 distinct CDR3 sequences, around 16% of them singletons. The material was PBMCs from the stem cell graft donor, obtained from the stem cell graft. The origin of the receptors is a human donor who donated a stem cell graft to a child with acute myeloid leukemia.

This clonotype turned up a few times. The chain employs TRBV5-5 and TRBJ2-7, with a possible D match to TRBD1 (5 bases). Trimming shortened V by 0 bases and J by 4 bases, and 14 bases separated the two germline ends. Germline V lookup: CDR1 SGHKS, CDR2 YYEKEE (reference sequence). This CDR3 contains 15 residues. The CDR3 coding sequence is TGTGCCAGCAGCTTGGTAAACGACAGACTGTACGAGCAGTACGTC. Its translation: CASSLVNDRLYEQYV.

This clonotype occurred many times. This chain uses TRBV20-1 with TRBJ1-2; unclear D gene. This CDR3 has 13 amino acids. The V end lost 3 bases, the J end lost 4 bases, and 12 bases lay between the germline ends. Germline assignment: CDR1 DFQATT and CDR2 SNEGSKA (reference sequence). The CDR3 loop is CSASGGSIYGYTF. CDR3 sequence (DNA): TGCAGTGCTAGCGGCGGTTCCATCTATGGCTACACCTTC.

At least ten counts were recorded for this clonotype. This rearrangement joins TRBV20-1 to TRBJ2-7; possible D gene TRBD2, 5 bases. The germline V gene has CDR1 DFQATT and CDR2 SNEGSKA (reference sequence). Trimming stripped 6 bases from V and 5 bases from J, with 23 bases between. This CDR3 is 15 amino acids long. The CDR3 DNA sequence: TGCAGTGCCAACAATCCTGGCGGAGGCTGGGACGAGCAGTACTTC. Translated: CSANNPGGGWDEQYF.

This clonotype has a handful of counts. V and J are TRBV4-3 and TRBJ2-7; tentatively, D is TRBD2 (5 bases). Germline values: CDR1 LGHNA, CDR2 YSLEER. Trimming stripped 4 bases from V and 0 bases from J, with 16 bases between. This CDR3 is 16 amino acids long. The CDR3 coding sequence is TGCGCCAGCAGCCCAAACGACGGACTCCGCTCCTACGAGCAGTACTTC. The encoded protein is CASSPNDGLRSYEQYF.

This clonotype was seen ten or more times. The rearrangement links TRBV20-1 to TRBJ2-1; 11 bases fit TRBD1. The CDR3 length is 16 residues. Germline CDR1 is DFQATT and CDR2 is SNEGSKA (reference sequence). V shed 2 bases, J shed 6 bases, and the junction held 9 bases outside the gene matches. CDR3 DNA sequence: TGCAGTGCTAGATCCCAGGACAGGGGGCCGGCCAATGAGCAGTTCTTC. Translated, it gives CSARSQDRGPANEQFF.

This clonotype has just a few counts. V and J are TRBV12-3 or TRBV12-4 and TRBJ2-6, with no clear D. The CDR3 is 17 amino acids. The V end lost 7 bases, the J end lost 2 bases, and 18 bases lay between the germline ends. The DNA for the CDR3 is TGTGCCAGCATTTCCTCGTTGGGCAAGGCTGGGGCCAACGTCCTGACTTTC. As protein: CASISSLGKAGANVLTF.

The sample holds many counts of this clonotype. The chain is built from TRBV15 and TRBJ1-1; D is unclear. This CDR3 has 14 amino acids. Per germline, CDR1 LNHNV and CDR2 YYDKDF (reference sequence). Trimming shortened V by 4 bases and J by 0 bases, and 9 bases separated the two germline ends. CDR3 residues: CATSIKVLNTEAFF. The CDR3 DNA sequence: TGTGCCACCAGCATTAAGGTCTTGAACACTGAAGCTTTCTTT.

The sample holds many counts of this clonotype. The chain links TRBV6-5 to TRBJ2-7; D may be TRBD1 (7 bases). The V gene lost 2 bases and the J gene lost 5 bases, with 19 bases spanning the gap. The germline gives CDR1 MNHEY, CDR2 SVGAGI. This CDR3 comprises 16 residues. Written as DNA, the CDR3 is TGTGCCAGCAGTTACGCACGACAGGGACTTTCCGACGAGCAGTACTTC. This sequence encodes CASSYARQGLSDEQYF.

There are a few counts of this clonotype. V and J are TRBV20-1 and TRBJ1-1; maybe TRBD1 (5 bases). The CDR3 extends over 16 amino acids. Trimming stripped 5 bases from V and 0 bases from J, with 19 bases between. Looked up from germline, CDR1 is DFQATT and CDR2 is SNEGSKA (reference sequence). The CDR3 reads CSASSTGRLMNTEAFF. In DNA, the CDR3 is TGCAGTGCTTCATCCACGGGACGATTAATGAACACTGAAGCTTTCTTT.

This sequence joins TRBV12-1 and TRBJ2-6. TRBV12-1 is reported as a pseudogene. The CDR3 covers 17 residues. This CDR3 is CASSFAFTSSGANVLTF. The CDR3 DNA follows: TGTGCCAGCAGCTTTGCTTTTACCAGCTCTGGGGCCAACGTCCTGACTTTC.

The V call is TRBV5-6, the J call TRBJ1-5, with TRBD1 matching 7 bases. The CDR3 totals 15 residues. Unmatched junction bases numbered 4, after V lost 1 base and J lost 3 bases. In germline, CDR1 is SGHDT, CDR2 YYEEEE. DNA for the CDR3: TGTGCCAGCAGCTTGAAGGGGGCCATCAATCAGCCCCAGCATTTT. This translates into CASSLKGAINQPQHF. The full variable domain, its missing parts supplied by reference TRBV5-6 and TRBJ1-5, is DAGVTQSPTHLIKTRGQQVTLRCSPKSGHDTVSWYQQALGQGPQFIFQYYEEEERQRGNFPDRFSGHQFPNYSSELNVNALLLGDSALYLCASSLKGAINQPQHFGDGTRLSIL.

This clonotype was seen ten or more times. The chain couples TRBV29-1 to TRBJ2-1; D is ambiguous. With 8 bases removed from V and 4 bases from J, the gap between germline ends came to 18 bases. The CDR3 contains 14 residues. From germline, CDR1 is SQVTM and CDR2 ANQGSEA. This CDR3 is CSSEPGLVYNEQFF. In DNA form, the CDR3 reads TGCAGCTCTGAGCCGGGCCTAGTGTACAATGAGCAGTTCTTC.

This clonotype has ten or more counts. The CDR3 sequence is CASSPRDTRNTGELFF. CDR3 sequence (DNA): TGTGCCAGCAGCCCTCGGGACACCCGCAACACCGGGGAGCTGTTTTTT. The chain has TRBV5-5 and TRBJ2-2; the D gene is possibly TRBD1 (6 bases). Between the trimmed V and J ends, which lost 4 bases and 2 bases, there was a span of 15 bases. The CDR3 loop spans 16 amino acids. The germline V gene has CDR1 SGHKS and CDR2 YYEKEE (reference sequence).